This passage covers 27 T cell receptor beta chains from one sample sequenced in a study of T cells in Graves' hyperthyroidism and ophthalmopathy. The TCR beta CDR3 regions underwent amplification using RNA transcripts as the source. The study used the HTBI primer set for a first-round RT-PCR of the TCR CDR3. TCRdb re-analysed the multiplex PCR reads in MiXCR, keeping a single row per CDR3 protein. Counted here are around 500,000 distinct CDR3 sequences, approximately 14% occurring once; the ten biggest clones make up 11% to 15%. The sequenced sample was blood. These receptors were collected from a middle-aged woman with Graves' hyperthyroidism.

There are many counts of this clonotype. The genes are TRBV28 and TRBJ2-5, with 8 bases lining up with TRBD2. The CDR3 spans 15 residues. V gave up 7 bases and J gave up 2 bases; unmatched junction bases: 9. The germline V gene encodes CDR1 MDHEN and CDR2 SYDVKM. CDR3 nucleotides: TGTGCCAGCACCCTGATAGGACTAGCTCAAGAGACCCAGTACTTC. As protein: CASTLIGLAQETQYF.

This clonotype occurred many times. The chain carries TRBV12-3 or TRBV12-4 and TRBJ1-2; 8 bases are a match to TRBD1. The CDR3 runs 17 residues. V was pared by 5 bases and J by 4 bases, with 15 bases of the junction left unmatched. The CDR3 region is CASSPNPATGEGYGYTF. CDR3 DNA sequence: TGTGCCAGCAGTCCTAACCCCGCGACAGGGGAGGGCTATGGCTACACCTTC.

This chain uses TRBV11-2 with TRBJ2-7; 16 bases line up with TRBD2. CDR1 is SGHAT, CDR2 FQNNGV, per germline. The CDR3 runs to 17 residues. The V segment lost 5 bases and the J segment 4 bases; nucleotides outside the gene matches: 8. The chain's CDR3 is CASSSGTSGRAWYEQYF. CDR3 coding DNA: TGTGCCAGCAGCAGCGGGACTAGCGGGAGGGCCTGGTACGAGCAGTACTTC.

This clonotype was seen ten or more times. This chain connects TRBV6-1 to TRBJ2-1; 9 positions match TRBD1. Trimming removed 8 bases from V and 5 bases from J; junction bases left unmatched: 4. Germline lookup yields CDR1 MNHNS and CDR2 SASEGT. The CDR3 runs to 13 residues. This chain's CDR3 is CASSGQGHNEQFF. The CDR3 DNA follows: TGTGCCAGCTCCGGACAGGGGCACAATGAGCAGTTCTTC.

This clonotype showed up many times. The chain couples TRBV7-9 to TRBJ2-7; weak D call: TRBD1 (5 bases). Germline V gives CDR1 SEHNR, CDR2 FQNEAQ (reference sequence). This CDR3 region has 16 residues. Trimming took 5 bases from V and 0 from J, leaving 17 bases between them. CDR3 sequence: CASSPQSTVVSYEQYF. In DNA, the CDR3 is TGTGCCAGCAGCCCACAATCGACAGTCGTCTCCTACGAGCAGTACTTC.

This clonotype was recorded many times. The chain joins TRBV5-1 to TRBJ2-1, with 14 bases that match TRBD2. The CDR3 is 16 residues long. CDR1 is SGHRS and CDR2 is YFSETQ in the germline V gene. V lost 1 base, J lost 6 bases, and 3 bases stayed unmatched. CDR3: CASSLTGTSGSNEQFF. In DNA form, the CDR3 reads TGCGCCAGCAGCTTGACCGGGACTAGCGGGAGCAATGAGCAGTTCTTC.

There are a few counts of this clonotype. CDR3 DNA sequence: TGCAGTGCTAGTTTATTTGCGATGGTTGGTTATGGCTACACCTTC. Protein sequence: CSASLFAMVGYGYTF. This chain links TRBV20-1 with TRBJ1-2; D call uncertain. The V end was cut by 3 bases, the J end by 5 bases, with 19 bases between. The germline CDR1 and CDR2 sequences are DFQATT and SNEGSKA (reference sequence). The CDR3 loop spans 15 amino acids.

This clonotype has only a few counts. V usage is TRBV27 and J usage is TRBJ1-1; D gene ambiguous. The CDR3 totals 13 residues. V shed 0 bases and J shed 1 base, with 3 bases lying between them. Germline V gene data show CDR1 as MNHEY and CDR2 as SMNVEV (reference sequence). The CDR3 loop reads CASSLSKNTEAFF. CDR3 nucleotide sequence: TGTGCCAGCAGTTTATCGAAGAACACTGAAGCTTTCTTT.

In this sample, this clonotype turned up a few times. CDR3 sequence reads: CASSPPGLAGLETQYF. The CDR3, as DNA: TGTGCCAGCAGCCCCCCGGGACTAGCGGGTCTAGAGACCCAGTACTTC. V and J are TRBV9 and TRBJ2-5; 12 bases fit TRBD2. The germline V gene encodes CDR1 SGDLS and CDR2 YYNGEE. V shed 4 bases, J shed 4 bases, and the junction held 8 bases outside the gene matches. The CDR3 loop spans 16 amino acids.

The table lists this clonotype with many counts. This chain connects TRBV9 to TRBJ2-7, with 12 bases lining up with TRBD2. Looked up from germline, CDR1 is SGDLS and CDR2 is YYNGEE. CDR3 length: 15 amino acids. The V gene end was trimmed by 0 bases and the J gene end by 6 bases; junction bases not matched to a gene: 4. The CDR3 bases are TGTGCCAGCAGCGTAGGGACTAGCGGGACCGGCGAGCAGTACTTC. Its protein is CASSVGTSGTGEQYF.

The rearrangement joins TRBV19 to TRBJ2-3, with D possibly being TRBD1 (5 bases). CDR1 and CDR2 (germline): LNHDA, SQIVND (reference sequence). There are 13 residues in the CDR3. V lost 5 bases and J lost 3, with 9 bases in between. The CDR3 here is CASSPRQTDTQYF. In DNA form, the CDR3 reads TGTGCCAGTAGTCCGAGACAGACAGATACGCAGTATTTT. Using reference TRBV19 and TRBJ2-3 for the parts outside the CDR3, the full variable domain is DGGITQSPKYLFRKEGQNVTLSCEQNLNHDAMYWYRQDPGQGLRLIYYSQIVNDFQKGDIAEGYSVSREKKESFPLTVTSAQKNPTAFYLCASSPRQTDTQYFGPGTRLTVL.

In this sample, this clonotype turned up a few times. The J gene is TRBJ1-5, the V gene TRBV5-1; 11 bases match TRBD1. Germline assignment: CDR1 SGHRS and CDR2 YFSETQ. The V and J ends lost 3 bases and 6 bases, in that order; junction bases with no gene match: 14. The CDR3 sequence is 18 residues long. CDR3 sequence: CASSWPKPGQGESQPQHF. CDR3 DNA: TGCGCCAGCAGCTGGCCGAAACCGGGACAGGGGGAAAGTCAGCCCCAGCATTTT.

This clonotype has just a few counts. The chain combines TRBV6-1 with TRBJ2-7; 8 bases agree with TRBD1. CDR3 size: 13 residues. Looked up from germline, CDR1 is MNHNS and CDR2 is SASEGT. V was pared by 6 bases and J by 5 bases, with 6 bases of the junction left unmatched. The CDR3 region has the DNA TGTGCCAGCAGACGACAGGGGAGCAACGAGCAGTACTTC. Its protein product is CASRRQGSNEQYF.

A few counts support this clonotype. A much larger clone lies a single base off, so this may be a read error. This CDR3 is missing its conserved last phenylalanine or tryptophan, likely due to a read error. J is TRBJ1-2 and V is TRBV7-9; a possible D gene is TRBD1 (6 bases). CDR3 size: 14 residues. Germline-derived CDR1 and CDR2 are SEHNR and FQNEAQ (reference sequence). V gave up 6 bases and J gave up 3 bases, with 14 bases separating them. The CDR3 here is CASRWGAQDYGYTL. For the CDR3, the DNA is TGTGCCAGCAGGTGGGGGGCGCAGGACTATGGCTACACCCTC.

The chain combines TRBV7-6 with TRBJ2-2; the D is unclear. There are 15 residues in the CDR3. V was clipped by 5 bases and J by 1 base, with 11 bases between them. Germline CDR1 SGHVS, CDR2 FNYEAQ. CDR3 region: CASSPSRRNTGELFF. The CDR3 DNA is TGTGCCAGCAGCCCTTCACGGAGGAACACCGGGGAGCTGTTTTTT.

In this sample, this clonotype turned up many times. The chain joins TRBV3-1 to TRBJ2-4; D may be TRBD2 (5 bases). Germline lookup yields CDR1 LGHDT and CDR2 YNNKEL (reference sequence). V gave up 4 bases and J gave up 3 bases, with 7 bases separating them. The CDR3 spans 13 residues. The CDR3 coding sequence is TGTGCCAGCAGCCCCGGGATCAAAAACATTCAGTACTTC. Protein: CASSPGIKNIQYF.

This clonotype was recorded at least ten times. The chain has TRBV20-1 and TRBJ2-1; 9 bases are a match to TRBD2. The germline V gene encodes CDR1 DFQATT and CDR2 SNEGSKA (reference sequence). CDR3 size: 15 residues. Trimming removed 0 bases from V and 6 bases from J; junction bases left unmatched: 6. This CDR3 is CSARDWLAGSNEQFF. Written as DNA, the CDR3 is TGCAGTGCTAGAGATTGGCTAGCGGGAAGCAATGAGCAGTTCTTC.

V and J are TRBV20-1 and TRBJ2-5; the D gene is possibly TRBD2 (5 bases). The germline V and J ends were trimmed by 4 bases and 5 bases, with 14 bases remaining between them. The CDR3 is made up of 13 amino acids. The V gene's germline CDR1 is DFQATT and CDR2 SNEGSKA (reference sequence). Here the CDR3 DNA reads TGCAGTGCTACTCAACTAGGTGTGGAGACCCAGTACTTC. Translation: CSATQLGVETQYF.

V is TRBV5-1 and J is TRBJ2-2; D possibly corresponds to TRBD2 (5 bases). CDR1 SGHRS and CDR2 YFSETQ come from the germline V gene. The CDR3 length is 15 residues. The V end was cut by 2 bases, the J end by 3 bases, with 11 bases between. The CDR3 sequence is CASSFLRRDTGELFF. In DNA form, the CDR3 reads TGCGCCAGCAGCTTCCTAAGGCGGGACACCGGGGAGCTGTTTTTT.

Only a few counts were recorded for this clonotype. The chain combines TRBV24-1 with TRBJ2-3; D is unresolved. In germline, CDR1 is KGHDR, CDR2 SFDVKD. V was shortened by 9 bases and J by 1 base, with 4 bases between the two germline ends. CDR3 length equals 11 residues. CDR3 DNA: TGTGCCACCGGTGGCACAGATACGCAGTATTTT. It translates to CATGGTDTQYF.

Points on this clonotype: An end of the junction does not agree with germline; a read error may underlie this. The chain carries TRBV7-6 and TRBJ2-1, with 11 bases identical to TRBD2. The end of the DNA fits TRBJ2-7 better, so the J call may be wrong. CDR1 and CDR2 from the germline V gene are SGHVS and FNYEAQ. This CDR3 is built from 14 residues. CDR3 sequence: CASSIAGGQNEQYF. DNA for the CDR3: TGTGCCAGCAGCATAGCGGGAGGGCAAAATGAGCAGTACTTC.

This clonotype was detected only a few times. This chain links TRBV5-1 with TRBJ2-1, with 9 bases matching TRBD2. J gave up 7 bases and V 7 bases, and 12 bases lay outside the gene matches. The CDR3 length is 15 residues. Germline V gene data show CDR1 as SGHRS and CDR2 as YFSETQ. The CDR3 nucleotides are TGCGCCAGCTCCTTAGTAGCGGGAGTAACGAATGAGCAGTTCTTC. Translated, it gives CASSLVAGVTNEQFF.

This clonotype was observed a handful of times. J is TRBJ2-5 and V is TRBV28; D is unclear. The CDR3 is 14 residues long. Germline CDR1 MDHEN, CDR2 SYDVKM. V was cut by 3 bases and J by 2 bases, with 10 bases left in between. The chain's CDR3 is CASSFSVSQETQYF. The CDR3 DNA sequence: TGTGCCAGCAGTTTTTCGGTCAGTCAAGAGACCCAGTACTTC.

This clonotype came up many times. V usage is TRBV20-1 and J usage is TRBJ2-7; D may be TRBD2 (5 bases). The CDR3 has 12 residues. Germline lookup yields CDR1 DFQATT and CDR2 SNEGSKA (reference sequence). V lost 3 bases and J lost 4, with 10 bases in between. As DNA, the CDR3 is TGCAGTGCTAGTTTGGGAGAATACGAGCAGTACTTC. Translation gives CSASLGEYEQYF.

This clonotype was counted at least ten times. The CDR3 DNA is TGTGCCAGCAGCCCCCGCCTAGATTACAATGAGCAGTTCTTC. As protein: CASSPRLDYNEQFF. The V and J genes are TRBV9 and TRBJ2-1; D gene unclear. Deletions cut 4 bases from V and 4 bases from J, with 12 bases between. Germline assignment: CDR1 SGDLS and CDR2 YYNGEE. CDR3 length: 14 amino acids. The full variable domain, its missing parts supplied by reference TRBV9 and TRBJ2-1, is DSGVTQTPKHLITATGQRVTLRCSPRSGDLSVYWYQQSLDQGLQFLIQYYNGEERAKGNILERFSAQQFPDLHSELNLSSLELGDSALYFCASSPRLDYNEQFFGPGTRLTVL.

This clonotype was picked up a small number of times. The chain couples TRBV9 to TRBJ2-1; TRBD2 agrees at 7 bases. The CDR3 runs to 16 residues. The germline V gene has CDR1 SGDLS and CDR2 YYNGEE. J lost 4 bases, V lost 3 bases, and 10 bases had no gene match. CDR3 amino acids: CASSAEWLAVYNEQFF. CDR3 DNA sequence: TGTGCCAGCAGCGCCGAATGGCTAGCGGTTTACAATGAGCAGTTCTTC.

Ten or more counts support this clonotype. This chain links TRBV28 with TRBJ2-7, with D possibly being TRBD1 (6 bases). Germline V gives CDR1 MDHEN, CDR2 SYDVKM. V was cut by 3 bases and J by 2 bases, with 11 bases left in between. The CDR3 runs to 14 residues. The CDR3 nucleotides are TGTGCCAGCAGTTTTACAGGGATGGCCTACGAGCAGTACTTC. Translating it yields CASSFTGMAYEQYF.